This T cell receptor beta chain originates from a study of blood T cell repertoires in COVID-19. This clone was seen many times. Original processing notes: Reference gene primer amplification gave estimated nucleated cell counts. Sequencing used immunoSEQ multiplex PCR; TCRdb keeps in-frame clones, though not all of them. V, J and clone size are taken as reported in that table, and D and trimming were inferred from the DNA itself. This table has about 250,000 clones, 75% to 85% appearing once. This sequence originates from a woman between 65 and 79 years old with acute or convalescent COVID-19. The sequencing input was peripheral blood.

CDR3 DNA: TGTGCCAGCAGCCCAGGACAGGGCCCTGAAGCTTTCTTT. This sequence encodes CASSPGQGPEAFF. The chain recombines TRBV3-1 (or the pseudogene TRBV3-2) with TRBJ1-1; 8 bases are a match to TRBD1. The CDR3 covers 13 residues. V shed 4 bases, J shed 6 bases, and the junction held 4 bases outside the gene matches. The germline V gene has CDR1 LGHDT and CDR2 YNNKEL (reference sequence).